A selection of T cell receptor beta chains follows, all from one sample in a study of control samples from healthy donors and cancer patients. Method: immunoSEQ multiplex PCR; TCRdb's copy keeps in-frame clones and lacks some. The table shows 170,000 or so clones, with 85% to 95% occurring only once. Input material: blood. These receptors came from a man in his late teens or twenties in good health. Each CDR3 is given with its conserved first and last residue. A D gene is named only where the DNA matches it firmly. A row's size may be missing; if present it is once, few, many or a size class.

V gene	clone size	J gene	D gene	CDR3 DNA	CDR3 protein
TRBV3-1/TRBV3-2	-	TRBJ2-3	-	TGTGCCAGCAGCCAAGGAGTGGAAGATACGCAGTATTTT	CASSQGVEDTQYF
TRBV14	-	TRBJ2-3	TRBD2	TGTGCCAGCAGCCGTTTCCCAGCGGGGGGAACAGATACGCAGTATTTT	CASSRFPAGGTDTQYF
TRBV9	-	TRBJ2-3	-	TGTGCCAGCAGCGTAATGGTGTCCGGGGCGGGCACAGATACGCAGTATTTT	CASSVMVSGAGTDTQYF
TRBV6-1	-	TRBJ1-2	-	TGTGCCAGCAGTGAAGCCTACCAGGGCTATGGCTACACCTTC	CASSEAYQGYGYTF
TRBV3-1/TRBV3-2	-	TRBJ2-7	-	TGTGCCAGCAGCCTCGGGACATCATACGAGCAGTACTTC	CASSLGTSYEQYF
TRBV3-1/TRBV3-2	-	TRBJ1-1	-	TGTGCCAGCAGCCCCCCTTCTGTTAGTGAAGCTTTCTTT	CASSPPSVSEAFF
TRBV4-2	-	TRBJ1-2	-	TGTGCCAGCAGCCAAGACCAAGGAGATAACTATGGCTACACCTTC	CASSQDQGDNYGYTF
TRBV24-1	-	TRBJ2-7	TRBD1	TGTGCCACCAGTGTACAGGGGGCTTGGTACGAGCAGTACTTC	CATSVQGAWYEQYF
TRBV19	-	TRBJ1-1	-	TGTGCCAGTATTGAGACAGACATTATGAACACTGAAGCTTTCTTT	CASIETDIMNTEAFF
TRBV29-1	-	TRBJ2-7	TRBD1	TGCAGCGTTGAAGAAGTGGACAGGGGATACGAGCAGTACTTC	CSVEEVDRGYEQYF
TRBV2	-	TRBJ2-1	TRBD2	TGTGCCAGCAGTGGGTCAGCGGGGGCCTTCAATGAGCAGTTCTTC	CASSGSAGAFNEQFF
TRBV28	-	TRBJ1-1	-	TGTGCCAGCAGTTTAATGATTCTGAACGGCGACACTGAAGCTTTCTTT	CASSLMILNGDTEAFF
TRBV9	-	TRBJ1-6	TRBD1	TGTGCCAGCAGCGGCGACAGGGGGCGGTCACCCCTCCACTTT	CASSGDRGRSPLHF
TRBV5-1	-	TRBJ2-3	-	TGCGCCAGCAGCTTGGAACGAAAGGGAGTCACAGATACGCAGTATTTT	CASSLERKGVTDTQYF
TRBV29-1	-	TRBJ1-2	-	TGCAGCGTTGAAGGAGGGGGCTACACCTTC	CSVEGGGYTF
TRBV6-1	-	TRBJ2-1	TRBD1	TGTGCCAGCAGTGGACTACAGGGGGAGAACTACAATGAGCAGTTCTTC	CASSGLQGENYNEQFF
TRBV7-2	-	TRBJ2-5	-	TGTGCCAGCAGCTTTATTGAGACCCAGTACTTC	CASSFIETQYF
TRBV5-1	-	TRBJ2-3	-	TGCGCCAGCAGCTTGGGACCTGGGGATACGCAGTATTTT	CASSLGPGDTQYF
TRBV5-1	-	TRBJ2-7	TRBD1	TGCGCCAGCAGCTTGGCCCGTGGGACAGGCGACAACTACGAGCAGTACTTC	CASSLARGTGDNYEQYF
TRBV4-1	-	TRBJ1-1	TRBD1	TGCGCCAGCAGCCGGAGACAGGGTGCGGACACTGAAGCTTTCTTT	CASSRRQGADTEAFF
TRBV6-5	-	TRBJ1-1	-	TGTGCCAGCATCGATACAGGGTTGAGGAACACTGAAGCTTTCTTT	CASIDTGLRNTEAFF
TRBV9	-	TRBJ2-1	TRBD1	TGTGCCAGCAGCGGTTGGGACAGAACCTACAATGAGCAGTTCTTC	CASSGWDRTYNEQFF
TRBV7-9	-	TRBJ1-3	-	TGTGCCAGCAGCTTAGGGGGTCTTGGAAACACCATATATTTT	CASSLGGLGNTIYF
TRBV6-7	-	TRBJ2-3	TRBD2	TGTGCCAGCAGTTACTGGGAGGGGACGGTAGATACGCAGTATTTT	CASSYWEGTVDTQYF
TRBV4-1	-	TRBJ1-4	TRBD1	TGCGCCAGCAGCCAAGATTCGGCAGGGGGCTATGAAAAACTGTTTTTT	CASSQDSAGGYEKLFF
TRBV12-3/TRBV12-4	-	TRBJ1-1	-	TGTGCCAGCAGTATGTTACGGGTGGGGGAAGCTTTCTTT	CASSMLRVGEAFF
TRBV24-1	-	TRBJ2-5	TRBD1	TGTGCCACCAGTGAGACGACAGGGTCCCAAGAGACCCAGTACTTC	CATSETTGSQETQYF
TRBV30	-	TRBJ2-7	-	TGTGCCTGGAGTGTTTACGGGAAGGGCGAGCAGTACTTC	CAWSVYGKGEQYF
TRBV11-2	-	TRBJ2-3	TRBD2	TGTGCCAGCAGCTTAGATCTCGCGGGAGCTTGGGGAGATACGCAGTATTTT	CASSLDLAGAWGDTQYF
TRBV7-9	once	TRBJ2-7	-	TGTGCCAGCAGCTTAGTCCTAAACGCCGAGCAGTACTTC	CASSLVLNAEQYF
TRBV30	-	TRBJ2-2	-	TGTGCCTGGAGTGGGGCCACAAACACCGGGGAGCTGTTTTTT	CAWSGATNTGELFF
TRBV6-2/TRBV6-3	-	TRBJ1-5	TRBD1	TGTGCCAGCAGCCCCCAGGGGGGGGTTCAGCCCCAGCATTTT	CASSPQGGVQPQHF
TRBV11-3	-	TRBJ1-1	-	TGTGCCAGCAGCTTAGTGGGGTACACTGAAGCTTTCTTT	CASSLVGYTEAFF
TRBV6-5	-	TRBJ2-7	TRBD2	TGTGCCAGCAGTAGAACCGGGGGGGCCCTCTACGAGCAGTACTTC	CASSRTGGALYEQYF
TRBV7-2	-	TRBJ2-5	TRBD2	TGTGCCAGCAGCTTCCCGGGGGGGCAAGGGACCCAGTACTTC	CASSFPGGQGTQYF
TRBV3-1/TRBV3-2	-	TRBJ2-1	TRBD2	TGTGCCGGCAGTCCTAGCGGGGGGACCTACAATGAGCAGTTCTTC	CAGSPSGGTYNEQFF
TRBV24-1	-	TRBJ1-1	TRBD1	TGTGCCACCGCCCGACAGGGAGGCACTGAAGCTTTCTTT	CATARQGGTEAFF